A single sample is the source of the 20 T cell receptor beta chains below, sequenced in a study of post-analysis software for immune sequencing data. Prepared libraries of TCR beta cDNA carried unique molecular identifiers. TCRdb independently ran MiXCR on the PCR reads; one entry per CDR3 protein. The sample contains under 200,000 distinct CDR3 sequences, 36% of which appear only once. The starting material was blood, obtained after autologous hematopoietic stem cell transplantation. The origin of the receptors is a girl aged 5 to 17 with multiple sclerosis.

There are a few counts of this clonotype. The CDR3 nucleotides are TGTGCCGGAGGAGCGGGGCCTTACAATGAGCAGTTCTTC. Its translation: CAGGAGPYNEQFF. V and J are TRBV7-2 and TRBJ2-1, with TRBD2 matching 7 bases. The trim removed 11 bases at V and 4 bases at J, leaving 8 bases unmatched. There are 13 residues in the CDR3. Per the germline V gene, CDR1 is SGHTA and CDR2 is FQGNSA.

The CDR3 spells CASSQDPWRGYTF. Written as DNA, the CDR3 is TGCGCCAGCAGCCAAGACCCATGGCGTGGCTACACCTTC. The chain employs TRBV4-1 and TRBJ1-2; no reliable D call. The germline gives CDR1 MGHRA, CDR2 YSYEKL. The CDR3 covers 13 residues. Deletions cut 0 bases from V and 7 bases from J, with 9 bases between.

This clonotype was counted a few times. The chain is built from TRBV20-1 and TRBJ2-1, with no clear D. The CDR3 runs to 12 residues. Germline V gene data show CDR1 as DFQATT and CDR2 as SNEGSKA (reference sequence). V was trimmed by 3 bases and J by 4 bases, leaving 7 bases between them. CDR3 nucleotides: TGCAGTGCTAGTTGGCTGTACAATGAGCAGTTCTTC. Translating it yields CSASWLYNEQFF.

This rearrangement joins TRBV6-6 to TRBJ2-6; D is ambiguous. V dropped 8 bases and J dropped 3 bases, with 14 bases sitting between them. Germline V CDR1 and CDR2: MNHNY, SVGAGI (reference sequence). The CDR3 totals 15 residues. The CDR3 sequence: CASHSGVSGANVLTF. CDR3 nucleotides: TGTGCCAGCCACTCTGGGGTTAGTGGGGCCAACGTCCTGACTTTC.

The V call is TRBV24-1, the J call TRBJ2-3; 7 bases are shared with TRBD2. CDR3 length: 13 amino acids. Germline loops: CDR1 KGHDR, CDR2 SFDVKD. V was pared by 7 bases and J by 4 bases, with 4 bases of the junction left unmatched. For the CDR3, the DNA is TGTGCCACCAGGCGCGGGAGCGCAGATACGCAGTATTTT. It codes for CATRRGSADTQYF.

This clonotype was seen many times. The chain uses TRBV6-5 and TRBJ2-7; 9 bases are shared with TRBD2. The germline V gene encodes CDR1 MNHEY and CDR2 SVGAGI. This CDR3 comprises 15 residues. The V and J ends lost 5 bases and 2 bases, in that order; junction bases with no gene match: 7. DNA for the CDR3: TGTGCCAGCAGTCCCGGACTAGCGTTCACCTACGAGCAGTACTTC. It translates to CASSPGLAFTYEQYF.

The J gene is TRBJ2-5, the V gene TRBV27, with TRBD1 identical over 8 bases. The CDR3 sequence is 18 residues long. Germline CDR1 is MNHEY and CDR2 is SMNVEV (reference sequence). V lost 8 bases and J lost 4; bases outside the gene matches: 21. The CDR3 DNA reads TGTGCCAGCTCCCAAACCGGGACAGGCCCTCTTTACGGAGAGACCCAGTACTTC. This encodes CASSQTGTGPLYGETQYF.

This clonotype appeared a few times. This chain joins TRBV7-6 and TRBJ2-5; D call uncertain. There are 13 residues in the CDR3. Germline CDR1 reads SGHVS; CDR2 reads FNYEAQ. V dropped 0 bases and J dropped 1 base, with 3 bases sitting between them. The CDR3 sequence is CASSLARQETQYF. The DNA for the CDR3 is TGTGCCAGCAGCTTAGCGCGCCAAGAGACCCAGTACTTC.

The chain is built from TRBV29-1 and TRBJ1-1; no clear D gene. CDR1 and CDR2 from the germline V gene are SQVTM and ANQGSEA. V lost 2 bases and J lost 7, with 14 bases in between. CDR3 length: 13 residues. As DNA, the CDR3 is TGCAGCGTTGAACCTGAGCGTCAAGTTGAAGCTTTCTTT. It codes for CSVEPERQVEAFF.

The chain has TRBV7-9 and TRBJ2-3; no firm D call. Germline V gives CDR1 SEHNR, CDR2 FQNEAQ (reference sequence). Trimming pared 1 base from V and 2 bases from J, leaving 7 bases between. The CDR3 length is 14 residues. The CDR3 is CASSLVSYTDTQYF. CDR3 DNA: TGTGCCAGCAGCTTAGTCTCCTACACAGATACGCAGTATTTT.

The CDR3: CASSDPTSGSTDTQYF. The CDR3 region has the DNA TGTGCCAGCAGCGACCCGACTAGCGGGAGTACAGATACGCAGTATTTT. This sequence joins TRBV7-6 and TRBJ2-3, with 12 bases identical to TRBD2. The J segment lost 3 bases and the V segment lost 5 bases, leaving 6 bases of the junction unmatched. Germline V lookup: CDR1 SGHVS, CDR2 FNYEAQ. The CDR3 sequence is 16 residues long.

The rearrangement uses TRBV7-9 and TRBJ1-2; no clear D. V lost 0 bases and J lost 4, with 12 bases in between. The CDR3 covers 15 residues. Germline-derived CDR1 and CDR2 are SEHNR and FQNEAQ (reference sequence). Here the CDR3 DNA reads TGTGCCAGCAGCTTAGCAGAGGGAGTAGGCTATGGCTACACCTTC. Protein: CASSLAEGVGYGYTF.

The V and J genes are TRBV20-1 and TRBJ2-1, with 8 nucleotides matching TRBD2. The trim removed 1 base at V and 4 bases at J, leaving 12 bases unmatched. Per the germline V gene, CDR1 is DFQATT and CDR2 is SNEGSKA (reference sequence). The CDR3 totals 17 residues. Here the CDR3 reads CSARGGAGVGSYNEQFF. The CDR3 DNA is TGCAGTGCTAGAGGTGGAGCGGGGGTAGGGAGTTACAATGAGCAGTTCTTC.

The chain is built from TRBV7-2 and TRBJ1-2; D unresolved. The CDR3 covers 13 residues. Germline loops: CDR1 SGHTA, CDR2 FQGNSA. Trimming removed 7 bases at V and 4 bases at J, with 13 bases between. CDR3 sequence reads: CASILGPSYGYTF. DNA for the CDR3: TGTGCCAGCATTCTAGGCCCTAGCTATGGCTACACCTTC.

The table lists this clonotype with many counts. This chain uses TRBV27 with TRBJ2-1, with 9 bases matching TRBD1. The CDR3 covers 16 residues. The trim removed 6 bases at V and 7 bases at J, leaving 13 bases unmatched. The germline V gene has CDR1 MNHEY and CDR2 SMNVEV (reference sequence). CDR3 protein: CASSPPGTGPGNEQFF. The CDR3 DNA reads TGTGCCAGCAGCCCCCCAGGGACAGGGCCGGGGAATGAGCAGTTCTTC.

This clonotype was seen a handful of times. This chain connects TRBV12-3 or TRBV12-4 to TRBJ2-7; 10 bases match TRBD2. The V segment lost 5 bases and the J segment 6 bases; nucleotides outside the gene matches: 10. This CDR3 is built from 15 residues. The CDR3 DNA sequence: TGTGCCAGCAGTCCACGGAAAGCGGGAGGGCGCGAGCAGTACTTC. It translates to CASSPRKAGGREQYF.

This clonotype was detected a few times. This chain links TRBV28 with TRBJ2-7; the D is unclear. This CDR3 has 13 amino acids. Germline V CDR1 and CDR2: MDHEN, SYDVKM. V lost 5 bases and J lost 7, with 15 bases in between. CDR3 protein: CASSTPLRKEQYF. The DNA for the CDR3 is TGTGCCAGCAGTACCCCTCTAAGAAAGGAGCAGTACTTC.

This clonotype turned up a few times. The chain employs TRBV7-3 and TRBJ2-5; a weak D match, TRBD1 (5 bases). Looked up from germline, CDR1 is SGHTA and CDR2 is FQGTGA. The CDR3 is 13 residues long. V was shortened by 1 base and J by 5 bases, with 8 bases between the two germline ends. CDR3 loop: CASSLSRDETQYF. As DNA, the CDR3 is TGTGCCAGCAGCTTAAGCAGGGATGAGACCCAGTACTTC.

The CDR3 spells CASSLVGTDHNEQFF. CDR3 in DNA: TGTGCCAGCAGTTTAGTTGGGACAGACCACAATGAGCAGTTCTTC. The chain employs TRBV12-3 or TRBV12-4 and TRBJ2-1; TRBD1 matches 7 bases. V shed 1 base and J 5 bases; nucleotides not matched to a gene: 5. This CDR3 comprises 15 residues.

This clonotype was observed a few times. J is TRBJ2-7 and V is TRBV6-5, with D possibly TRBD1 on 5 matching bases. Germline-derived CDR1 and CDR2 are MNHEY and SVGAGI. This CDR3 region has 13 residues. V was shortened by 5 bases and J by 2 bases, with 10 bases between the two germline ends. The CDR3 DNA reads TGTGCCAGCAGTCGGTCAGGGCCCTACGAGCAGTACTTC. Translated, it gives CASSRSGPYEQYF.